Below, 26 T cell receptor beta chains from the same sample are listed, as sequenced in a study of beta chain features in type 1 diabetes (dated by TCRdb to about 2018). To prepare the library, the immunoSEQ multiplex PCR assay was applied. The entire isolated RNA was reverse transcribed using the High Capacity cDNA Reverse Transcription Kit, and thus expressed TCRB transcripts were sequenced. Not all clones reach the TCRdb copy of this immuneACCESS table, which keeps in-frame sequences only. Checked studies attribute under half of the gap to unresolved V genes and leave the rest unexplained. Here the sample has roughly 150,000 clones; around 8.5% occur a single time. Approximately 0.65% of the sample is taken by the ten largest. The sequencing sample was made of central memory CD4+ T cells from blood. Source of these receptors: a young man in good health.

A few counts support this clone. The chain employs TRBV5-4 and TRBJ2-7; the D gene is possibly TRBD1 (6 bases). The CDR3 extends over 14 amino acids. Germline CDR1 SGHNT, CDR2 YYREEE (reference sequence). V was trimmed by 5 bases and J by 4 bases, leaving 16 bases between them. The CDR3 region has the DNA TGTGCCAGCAGTTTTAAACAGGGATCGTACGAGCAGTACTTC. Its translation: CASSFKQGSYEQYF.

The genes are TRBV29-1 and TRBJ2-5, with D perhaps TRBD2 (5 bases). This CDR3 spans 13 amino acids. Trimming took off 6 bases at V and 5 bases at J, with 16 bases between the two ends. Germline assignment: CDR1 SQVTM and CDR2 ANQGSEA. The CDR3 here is CSVEGPIGETQYF. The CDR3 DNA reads TGCAGCGTCGAGGGCCCGATCGGGGAGACCCAGTACTTC.

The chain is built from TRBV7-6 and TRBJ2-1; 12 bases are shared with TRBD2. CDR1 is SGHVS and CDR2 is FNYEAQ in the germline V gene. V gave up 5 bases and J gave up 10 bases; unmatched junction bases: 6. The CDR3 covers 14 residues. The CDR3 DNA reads TGTGCCAGCAGCCCTCCCGGGACTAGCGGGGAGCAGTTCTTC. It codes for CASSPPGTSGEQFF.

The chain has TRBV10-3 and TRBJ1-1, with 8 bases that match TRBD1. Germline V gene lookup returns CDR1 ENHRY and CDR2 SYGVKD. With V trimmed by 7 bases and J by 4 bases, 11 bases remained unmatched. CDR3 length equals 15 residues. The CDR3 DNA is TGTGCCATCACCCTATCACAGGGGGTTTTCACTGAAGCTTTCTTT. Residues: CAITLSQGVFTEAFF.

The CDR3 DNA sequence: TGTGCCAGCAACCACAGGGGCGGCTACACCTTC. Its translation: CASNHRGGYTF. This rearrangement joins TRBV28 to TRBJ1-2; TRBD1 agrees at 7 bases. The V gene's germline CDR1 is MDHEN and CDR2 SYDVKM. The length of the CDR3 is 11 residues. The V and J ends lost 7 bases and 8 bases, in that order; junction bases with no gene match: 4.

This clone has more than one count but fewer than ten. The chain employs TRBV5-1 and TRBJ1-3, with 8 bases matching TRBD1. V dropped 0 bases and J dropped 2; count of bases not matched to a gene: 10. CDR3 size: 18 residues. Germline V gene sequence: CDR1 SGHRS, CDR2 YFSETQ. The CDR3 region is CASSLDGQGTTTGNTIYF. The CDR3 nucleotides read TGCGCCAGCAGCTTGGACGGACAGGGAACGACGACTGGAAACACCATATATTTT.

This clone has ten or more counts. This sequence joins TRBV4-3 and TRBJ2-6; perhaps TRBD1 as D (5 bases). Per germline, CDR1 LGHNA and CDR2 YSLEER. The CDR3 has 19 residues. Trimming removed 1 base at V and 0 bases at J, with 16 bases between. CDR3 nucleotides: TGCGCCAGCAGCCAAGTGTTATTAGGGGTTAGCTCTGGGGCCAACGTCCTGACTTTC. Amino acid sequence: CASSQVLLGVSSGANVLTF.

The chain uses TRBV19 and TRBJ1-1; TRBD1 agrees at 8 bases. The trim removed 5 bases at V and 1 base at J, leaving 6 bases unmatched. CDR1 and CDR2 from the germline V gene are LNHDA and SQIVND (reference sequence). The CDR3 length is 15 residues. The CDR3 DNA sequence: TGTGCCAGTAGTTGGGACAGGCCAGGGAACACTGAAGCTTTCTTT. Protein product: CASSWDRPGNTEAFF.

CDR3 sequence reads: CASSRTAYGYTF. CDR3 DNA: TGTGCCAGCAGCCGCACAGCCTATGGCTACACCTTC. The chain has TRBV5-6 and TRBJ1-2; D is unclear. The CDR3 extends over 12 amino acids. CDR1 is SGHDT and CDR2 is YYEEEE in the germline V gene. V was trimmed by 4 bases and J by 4 bases, leaving 8 bases between them.

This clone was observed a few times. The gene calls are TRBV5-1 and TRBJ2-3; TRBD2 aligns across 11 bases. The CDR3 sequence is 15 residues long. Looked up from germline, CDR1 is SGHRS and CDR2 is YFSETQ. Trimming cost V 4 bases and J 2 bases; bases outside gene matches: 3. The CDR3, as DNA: TGCGCCAGCAGCCGGGGACTAGCGGACACAGATACGCAGTATTTT. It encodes CASSRGLADTDTQYF.

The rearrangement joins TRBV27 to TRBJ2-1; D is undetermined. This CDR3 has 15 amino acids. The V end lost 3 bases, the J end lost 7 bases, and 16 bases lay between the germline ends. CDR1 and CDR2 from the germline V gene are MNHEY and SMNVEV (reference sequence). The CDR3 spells CASSFSSTHGNEQFF. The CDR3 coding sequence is TGTGCCAGCAGTTTTTCTAGTACCCACGGGAATGAGCAGTTCTTC.

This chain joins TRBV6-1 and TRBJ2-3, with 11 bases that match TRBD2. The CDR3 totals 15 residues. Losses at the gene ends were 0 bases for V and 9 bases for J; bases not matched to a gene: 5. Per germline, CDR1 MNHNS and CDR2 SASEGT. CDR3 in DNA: TGTGCCAGCAGTGAAGCTAGCGGGGGGGCCTTAACGCAGTATTTT. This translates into CASSEASGGALTQYF.

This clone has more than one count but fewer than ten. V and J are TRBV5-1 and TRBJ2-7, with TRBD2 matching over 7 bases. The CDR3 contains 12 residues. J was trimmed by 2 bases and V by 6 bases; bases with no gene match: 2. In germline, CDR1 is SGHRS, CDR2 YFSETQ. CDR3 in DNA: TGCGCCAGCACGGGGGGAACCTACGAGCAGTACTTC. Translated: CASTGGTYEQYF.

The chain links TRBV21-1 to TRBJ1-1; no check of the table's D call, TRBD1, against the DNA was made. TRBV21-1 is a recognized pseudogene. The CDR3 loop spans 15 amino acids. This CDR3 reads CASSAPTGGGPEAFF. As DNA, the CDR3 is TGTGCCAGCAGCGCCCCGACAGGGGGAGGACCTGAAGCTTTCTTT.

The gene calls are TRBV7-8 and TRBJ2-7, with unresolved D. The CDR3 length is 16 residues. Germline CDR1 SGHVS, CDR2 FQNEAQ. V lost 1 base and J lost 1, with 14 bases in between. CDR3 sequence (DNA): TGTGCCAGCAGCTTAGGTTGGATCCGCGGATCCTACGAGCAGTACTTC. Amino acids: CASSLGWIRGSYEQYF.

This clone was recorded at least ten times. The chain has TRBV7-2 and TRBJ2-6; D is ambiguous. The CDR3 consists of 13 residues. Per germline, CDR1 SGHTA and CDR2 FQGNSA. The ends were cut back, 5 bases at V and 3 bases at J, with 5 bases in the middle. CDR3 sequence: CASSGFGANVLTF. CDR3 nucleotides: TGTGCCAGCAGCGGCTTTGGGGCCAACGTCCTGACTTTC. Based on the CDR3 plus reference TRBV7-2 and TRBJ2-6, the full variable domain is GAGVSQSPSNKVTEKGKDVELRCDPISGHTALYWYRQSLGQGLEFLIYFQGNSAPDKSGLPSDRFSAERTGGSVSTLTIQRTQQEDSAVYLCASSGFGANVLTFGAGSRLTVL.

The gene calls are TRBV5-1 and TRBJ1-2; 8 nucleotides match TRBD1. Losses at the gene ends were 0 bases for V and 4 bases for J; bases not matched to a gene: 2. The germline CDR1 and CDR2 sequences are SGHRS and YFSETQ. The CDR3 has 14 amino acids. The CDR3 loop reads CASSLAQGGYGYTF. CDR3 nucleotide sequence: TGCGCCAGCAGCTTGGCACAGGGGGGCTATGGCTACACCTTC.

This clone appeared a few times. The CDR3 nucleotides are TGTGCCAGCAGCTTGGGCAGGGCAGTTTTTCGTCCCCAAGAGACCCAGTACTTC. Translated, it gives CASSLGRAVFRPQETQYF. The chain carries TRBV5-6 and TRBJ2-5, with D perhaps TRBD1 (5 bases). This CDR3 contains 18 residues. Trimming removed 0 bases from V and 1 base from J, with 19 bases in between. Germline-derived CDR1 and CDR2 are SGHDT and YYEEEE.

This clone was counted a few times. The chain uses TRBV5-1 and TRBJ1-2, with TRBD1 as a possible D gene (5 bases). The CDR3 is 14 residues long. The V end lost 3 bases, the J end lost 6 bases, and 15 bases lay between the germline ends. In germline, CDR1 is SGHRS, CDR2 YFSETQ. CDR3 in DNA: TGCGCCAGCAGCTATGACCAGGGATTCGATGGCTACACCTTC. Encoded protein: CASSYDQGFDGYTF. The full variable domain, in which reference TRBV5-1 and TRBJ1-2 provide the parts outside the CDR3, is KAGVTQTPRYLIKTRGQQVTLSCSPISGHRSVSWYQQTPGQGLQFLFEYFSETQRNKGNFPGRFSGRQFSNSRSEMNVSTLELGDSALYLCASSYDQGFDGYTFGSGTRLTVV.

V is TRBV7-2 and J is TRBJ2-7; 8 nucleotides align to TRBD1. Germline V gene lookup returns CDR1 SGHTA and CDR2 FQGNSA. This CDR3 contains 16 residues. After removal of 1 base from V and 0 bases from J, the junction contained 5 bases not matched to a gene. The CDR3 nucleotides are TGTGCCAGCAGCTTAGGCGGTGACAGGGGCTCCTACGAGCAGTACTTC. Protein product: CASSLGGDRGSYEQYF.

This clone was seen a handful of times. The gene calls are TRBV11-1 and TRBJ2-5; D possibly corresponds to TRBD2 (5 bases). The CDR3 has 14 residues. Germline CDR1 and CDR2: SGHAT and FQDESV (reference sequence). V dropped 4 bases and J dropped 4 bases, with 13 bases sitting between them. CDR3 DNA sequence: TGTGCCAGCAGCTACGACCCGGGGAGAGAGACCCAGTACTTC. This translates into CASSYDPGRETQYF.

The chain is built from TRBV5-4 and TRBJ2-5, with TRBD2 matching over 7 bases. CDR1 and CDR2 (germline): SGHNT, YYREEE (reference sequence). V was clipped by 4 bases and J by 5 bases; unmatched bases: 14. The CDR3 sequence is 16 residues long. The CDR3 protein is CASSLRASGEGETQYF. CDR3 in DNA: TGTGCCAGCAGCCTCCGGGCTAGCGGAGAGGGCGAGACCCAGTACTTC.

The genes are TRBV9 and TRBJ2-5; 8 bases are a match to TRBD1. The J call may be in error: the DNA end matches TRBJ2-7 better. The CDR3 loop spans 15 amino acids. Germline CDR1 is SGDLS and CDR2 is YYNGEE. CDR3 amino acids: CASSVGTGTQFEQYF. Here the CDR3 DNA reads TGTGCCAGCAGCGTAGGGACAGGGACTCAGTTCGAGCAGTACTTC.

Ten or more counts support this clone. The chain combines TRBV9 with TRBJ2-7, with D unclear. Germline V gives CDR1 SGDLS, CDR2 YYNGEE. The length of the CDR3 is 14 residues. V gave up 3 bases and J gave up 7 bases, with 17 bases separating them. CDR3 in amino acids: CASSGGDLPREQYF. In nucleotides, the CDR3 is TGTGCCAGCAGCGGTGGAGACCTCCCTCGTGAGCAGTACTTC.

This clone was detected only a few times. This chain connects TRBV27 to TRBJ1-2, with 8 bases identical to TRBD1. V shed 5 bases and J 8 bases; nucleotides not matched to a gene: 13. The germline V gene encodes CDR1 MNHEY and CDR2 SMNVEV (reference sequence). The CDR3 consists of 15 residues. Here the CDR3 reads CASSPGQWTGKGYTF. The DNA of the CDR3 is TGTGCCAGCAGTCCTGGACAGTGGACAGGGAAAGGCTACACCTTC.

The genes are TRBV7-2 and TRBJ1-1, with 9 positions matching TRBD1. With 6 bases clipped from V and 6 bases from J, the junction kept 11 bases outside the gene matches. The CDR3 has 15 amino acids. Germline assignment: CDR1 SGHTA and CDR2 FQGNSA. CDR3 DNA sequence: TGTGCCAGCAGTCGGGGGACAGGGACATTCGCTGAAGCTTTCTTT. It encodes CASSRGTGTFAEAFF.